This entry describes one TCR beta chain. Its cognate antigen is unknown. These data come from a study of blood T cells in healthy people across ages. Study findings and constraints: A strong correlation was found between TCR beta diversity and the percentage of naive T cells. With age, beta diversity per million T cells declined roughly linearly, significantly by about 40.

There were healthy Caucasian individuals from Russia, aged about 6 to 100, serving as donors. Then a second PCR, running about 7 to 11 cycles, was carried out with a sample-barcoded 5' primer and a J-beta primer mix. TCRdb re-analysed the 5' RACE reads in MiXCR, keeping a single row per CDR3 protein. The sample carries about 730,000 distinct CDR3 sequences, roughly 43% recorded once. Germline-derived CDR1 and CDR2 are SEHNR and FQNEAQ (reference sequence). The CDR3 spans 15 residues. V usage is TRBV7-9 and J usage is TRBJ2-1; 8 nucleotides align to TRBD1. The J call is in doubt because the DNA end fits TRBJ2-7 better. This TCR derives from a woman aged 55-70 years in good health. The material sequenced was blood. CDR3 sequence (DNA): TGTGCCAGCAGCTTGACAGGGGTAACCTACAATGAGCAGTACTTC. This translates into CASSLTGVTYNEQYF.